This TCR beta chain was sequenced in a study of cytomegalovirus exposure and HLA in healthy donors. Researchers ran the PCR with 60 Vbeta and 13 Jbeta primers. Produced via immunoSEQ multiplex PCR; TCRdb's table is partial and in-frame only. The table has about 98,000 clones, 60% to 85% seen once. The TCR originated in a man aged 60 to 75 in good health and CMV-seropositive. The sample was PBMCs.

The CDR3 DNA is TGTGCCAGCCGGACGGTGGCGGGGGGGCCTATGTCCCAGTACTTC. Its protein is CASRTVAGGPMSQYF. The chain couples TRBV6-1 to TRBJ2-5, with 9 positions matching TRBD2. The CDR3 is made up of 15 amino acids. Germline trimming cut 8 bases from V and 9 bases from J; bases unmatched to any gene: 16. The germline V gene encodes CDR1 MNHNS and CDR2 SASEGT.